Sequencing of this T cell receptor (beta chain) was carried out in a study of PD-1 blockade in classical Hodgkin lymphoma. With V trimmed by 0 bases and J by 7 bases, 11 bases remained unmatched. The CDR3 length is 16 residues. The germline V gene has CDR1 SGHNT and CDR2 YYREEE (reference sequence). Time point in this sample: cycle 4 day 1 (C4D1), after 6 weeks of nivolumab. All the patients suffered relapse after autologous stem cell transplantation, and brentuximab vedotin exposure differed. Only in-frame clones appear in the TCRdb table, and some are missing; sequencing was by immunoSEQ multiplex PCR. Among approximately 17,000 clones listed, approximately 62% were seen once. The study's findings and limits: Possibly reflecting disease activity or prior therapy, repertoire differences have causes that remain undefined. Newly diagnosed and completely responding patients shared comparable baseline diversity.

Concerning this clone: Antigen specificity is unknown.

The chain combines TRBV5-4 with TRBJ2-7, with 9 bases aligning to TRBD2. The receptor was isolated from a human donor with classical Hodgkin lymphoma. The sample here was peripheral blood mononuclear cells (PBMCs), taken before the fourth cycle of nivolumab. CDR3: CASSLGASGNSWEQYF. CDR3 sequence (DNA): TGTGCCAGCAGCTTGGGGGCTAGCGGGAATTCGTGGGAGCAGTACTTC.